Described below is a single TCR beta chain sequence and its context. Its antigen remains unknown. Sequence at one end of the junction differs from germline and may be a read error. It was uncontrolled infection, other autoimmune disease, pregnancy or lactation that excluded patients. Regions amplified from RNA transcripts were the TCR beta CDR3 regions. HTBI primers were the set used in a first-round RT-PCR of the TCR CDR3. A single record per CDR3 protein comes from TCRdb applying MiXCR to the multiplex PCR reads. The data show hundreds of thousands of distinct CDR3 sequences, 35% to 40% seen once. These data are taken from a study of T cells in Graves' hyperthyroidism and ophthalmopathy. Study information: The initial diagnosis was the point when peripheral blood was collected, ahead of any treatment.

The CDR3 runs 14 residues. The germline V gene encodes CDR1 MGHRA and CDR2 YSYEKL. Findings and limits, study-wide: Most clonotypes that expanded in the thyroid above 0.001 also showed up in blood.

This chain uses TRBV4-1 with TRBJ1-1; weak D call: TRBD1 (5 bases). The sequence derives from a man between 18 and 29 years old with Graves' hyperthyroidism. Sequenced input: blood. CDR3 sequence: CASSQGAGLTEAFF. The CDR3 DNA follows: TGTGCCAGCAGCCAAGGGGCAGGCCTCACTGAAGCTTTCTTT.